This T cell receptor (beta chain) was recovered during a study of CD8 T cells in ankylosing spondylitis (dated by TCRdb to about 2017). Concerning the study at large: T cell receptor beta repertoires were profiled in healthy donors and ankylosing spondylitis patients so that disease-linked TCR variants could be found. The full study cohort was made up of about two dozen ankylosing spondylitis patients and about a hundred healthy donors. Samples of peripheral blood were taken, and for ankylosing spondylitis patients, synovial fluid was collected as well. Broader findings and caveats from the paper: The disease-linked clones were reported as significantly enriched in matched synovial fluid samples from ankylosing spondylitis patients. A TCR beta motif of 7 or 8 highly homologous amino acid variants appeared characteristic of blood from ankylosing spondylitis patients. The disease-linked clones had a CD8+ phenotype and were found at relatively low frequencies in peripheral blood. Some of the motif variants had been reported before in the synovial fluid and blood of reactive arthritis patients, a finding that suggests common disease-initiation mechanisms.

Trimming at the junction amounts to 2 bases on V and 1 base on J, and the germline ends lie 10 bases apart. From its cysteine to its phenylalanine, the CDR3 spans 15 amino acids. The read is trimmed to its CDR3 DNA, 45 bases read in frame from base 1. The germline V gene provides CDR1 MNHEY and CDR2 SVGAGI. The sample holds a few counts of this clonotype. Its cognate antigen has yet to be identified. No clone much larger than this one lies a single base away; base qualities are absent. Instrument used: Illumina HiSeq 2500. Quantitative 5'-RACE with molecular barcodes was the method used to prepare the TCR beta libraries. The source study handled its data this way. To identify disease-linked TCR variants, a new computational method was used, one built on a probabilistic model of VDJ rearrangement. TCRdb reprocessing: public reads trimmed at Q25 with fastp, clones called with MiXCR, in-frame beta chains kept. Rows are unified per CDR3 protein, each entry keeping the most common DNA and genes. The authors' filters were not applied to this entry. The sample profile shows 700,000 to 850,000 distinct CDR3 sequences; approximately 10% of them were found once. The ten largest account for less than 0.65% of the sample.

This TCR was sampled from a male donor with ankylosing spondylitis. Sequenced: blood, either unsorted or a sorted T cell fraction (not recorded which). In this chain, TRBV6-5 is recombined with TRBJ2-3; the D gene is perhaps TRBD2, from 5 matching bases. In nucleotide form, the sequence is TGTGCCAGCAGTTACCGAGGGAGTGGCACAGATACGCAGTATTTT. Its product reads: CASSYRGSGTDTQYF.